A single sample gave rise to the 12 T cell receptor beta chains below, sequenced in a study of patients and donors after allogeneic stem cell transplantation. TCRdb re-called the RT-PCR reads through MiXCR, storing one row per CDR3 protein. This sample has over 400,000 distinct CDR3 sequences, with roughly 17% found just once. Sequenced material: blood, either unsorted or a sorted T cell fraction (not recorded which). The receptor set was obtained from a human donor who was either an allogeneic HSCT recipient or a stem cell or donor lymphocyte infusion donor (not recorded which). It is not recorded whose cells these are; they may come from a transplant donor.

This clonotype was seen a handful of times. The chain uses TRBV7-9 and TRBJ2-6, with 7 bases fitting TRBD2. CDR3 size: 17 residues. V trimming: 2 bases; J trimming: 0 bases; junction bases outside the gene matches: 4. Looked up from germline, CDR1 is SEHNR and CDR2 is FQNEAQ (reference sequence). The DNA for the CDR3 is TGTGCCAGCAGCTTATGGCGGGGGACCTCTGGGGCCAACGTCCTGACTTTC. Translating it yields CASSLWRGTSGANVLTF.

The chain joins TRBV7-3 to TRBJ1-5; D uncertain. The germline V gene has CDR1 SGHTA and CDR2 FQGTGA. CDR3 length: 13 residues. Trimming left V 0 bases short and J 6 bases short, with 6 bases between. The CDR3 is CASSLTVRQPQHF. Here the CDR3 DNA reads TGTGCCAGCAGCTTAACTGTCCGTCAGCCCCAGCATTTT.

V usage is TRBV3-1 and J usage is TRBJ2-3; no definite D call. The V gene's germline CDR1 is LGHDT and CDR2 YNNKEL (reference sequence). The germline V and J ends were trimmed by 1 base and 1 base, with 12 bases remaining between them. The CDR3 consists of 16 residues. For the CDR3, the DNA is TGTGCCAGCAGCCAAGGACATCCCGTGGGCACAGATACGCAGTATTTT. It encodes CASSQGHPVGTDTQYF.

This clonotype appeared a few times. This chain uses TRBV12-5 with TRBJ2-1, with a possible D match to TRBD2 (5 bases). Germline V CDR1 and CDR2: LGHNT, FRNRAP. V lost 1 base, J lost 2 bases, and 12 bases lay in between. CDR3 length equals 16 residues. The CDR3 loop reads CASGLAREPAYNEQFF. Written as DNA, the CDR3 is TGTGCTAGTGGTTTGGCCCGGGAACCAGCCTACAATGAGCAGTTCTTC. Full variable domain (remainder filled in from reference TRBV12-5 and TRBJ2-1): DARVTQTPRHKVTEMGQEVTMRCQPILGHNTVFWYRQTMMQGLELLAYFRNRAPLDDSGMPKDRFSAEMPDATLATLKIQPSEPRDSAVYFCASGLAREPAYNEQFFGPGTRLTVL.

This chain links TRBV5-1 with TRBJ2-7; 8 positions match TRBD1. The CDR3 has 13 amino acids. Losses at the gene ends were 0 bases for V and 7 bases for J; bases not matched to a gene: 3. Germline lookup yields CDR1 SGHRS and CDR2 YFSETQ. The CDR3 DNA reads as TGCGCCAGCAGCTTGGGGGGACAGGCTGAGCAGTACTTC. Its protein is CASSLGGQAEQYF. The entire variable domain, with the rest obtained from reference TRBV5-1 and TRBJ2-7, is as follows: KAGVTQTPRYLIKTRGQQVTLSCSPISGHRSVSWYQQTPGQGLQFLFEYFSETQRNKGNFPGRFSGRQFSNSRSEMNVSTLELGDSALYLCASSLGGQAEQYFGPGTRLTVT.

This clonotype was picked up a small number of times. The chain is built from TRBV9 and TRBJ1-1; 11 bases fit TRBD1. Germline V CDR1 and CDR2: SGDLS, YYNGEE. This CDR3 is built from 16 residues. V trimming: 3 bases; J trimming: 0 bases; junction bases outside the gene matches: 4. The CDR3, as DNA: TGTGCCAGCAGCGCACGGACAGGGGGCCTGAACACTGAAGCTTTCTTT. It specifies CASSARTGGLNTEAFF.

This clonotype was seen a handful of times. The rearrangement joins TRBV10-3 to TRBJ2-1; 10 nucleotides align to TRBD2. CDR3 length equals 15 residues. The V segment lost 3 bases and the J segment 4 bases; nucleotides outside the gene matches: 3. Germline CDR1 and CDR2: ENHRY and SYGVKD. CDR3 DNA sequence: TGTGCCATCAGTGACCGGACTAGCGGTTACAATGAGCAGTTCTTC. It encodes CAISDRTSGYNEQFF.

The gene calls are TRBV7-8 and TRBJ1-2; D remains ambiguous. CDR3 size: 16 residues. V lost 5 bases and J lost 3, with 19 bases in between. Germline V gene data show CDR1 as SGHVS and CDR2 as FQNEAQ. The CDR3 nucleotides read TGTGCCAGCAGCCCCGGAGGGAGGTCCGCTCACTATGGCTACACCTTC. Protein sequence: CASSPGGRSAHYGYTF.

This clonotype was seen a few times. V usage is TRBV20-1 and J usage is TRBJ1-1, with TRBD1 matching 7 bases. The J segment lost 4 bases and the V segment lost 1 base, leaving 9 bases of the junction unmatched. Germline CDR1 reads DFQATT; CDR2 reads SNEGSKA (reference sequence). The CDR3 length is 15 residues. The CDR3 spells CSARGGTVVGTEAFF. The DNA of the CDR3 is TGCAGTGCTAGAGGAGGGACAGTAGTGGGCACTGAAGCTTTCTTT.

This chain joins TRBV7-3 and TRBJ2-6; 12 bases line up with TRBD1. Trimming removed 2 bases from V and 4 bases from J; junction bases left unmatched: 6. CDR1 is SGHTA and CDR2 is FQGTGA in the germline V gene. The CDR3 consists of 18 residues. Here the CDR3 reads CASSLSGQGASGANVLTF. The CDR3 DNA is TGTGCCAGCAGCTTATCGGGACAGGGGGCATCAGGGGCCAACGTCCTGACTTTC.

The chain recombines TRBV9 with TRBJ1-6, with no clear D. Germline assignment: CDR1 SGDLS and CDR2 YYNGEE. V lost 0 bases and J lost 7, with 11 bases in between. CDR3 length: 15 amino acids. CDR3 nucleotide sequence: TGTGCCAGCAGCGTAGATGCCCGGTACAATTCACCCCTCCACTTT. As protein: CASSVDARYNSPLHF. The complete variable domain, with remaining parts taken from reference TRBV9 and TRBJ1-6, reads DSGVTQTPKHLITATGQRVTLRCSPRSGDLSVYWYQQSLDQGLQFLIQYYNGEERAKGNILERFSAQQFPDLHSELNLSSLELGDSALYFCASSVDARYNSPLHFGNGTRLTVT.

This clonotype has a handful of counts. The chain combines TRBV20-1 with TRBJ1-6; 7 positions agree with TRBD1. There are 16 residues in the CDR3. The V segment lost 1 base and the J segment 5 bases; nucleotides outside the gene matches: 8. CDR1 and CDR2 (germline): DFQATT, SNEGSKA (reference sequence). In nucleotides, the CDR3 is TGCAGTGCTAGAGTACAGGGGCCCTTTCATAATTCACCCCTCCACTTT. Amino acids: CSARVQGPFHNSPLHF.